A selection of T cell receptor beta chains follows, all from one sample in a study of long-term antiretroviral therapy in people with HIV. The table came from immunoSEQ multiplex PCR; TCRdb's copy has only in-frame clones and leaves some out. The top ten hold 13% to 15% of the sample, which has 10,000 to 15,000 clones, roughly 80% seen once. The specimen comprised unsorted PBMCs, sampled 1.3 years after starting antiretroviral therapy. Source of these receptors: a woman under 30 with HIV. CDR3s include the opening cysteine and the closing phenylalanine or tryptophan. The D gene is left open where the match is weak. Rows give clone size only sometimes, using once, few, many, or a class for an expanded clone.

clone_size j_call d_call v_call cdr3_nt cdr3_aa
. TRBJ1-2 . TRBV5-1 TGCGCCAGCAGCGGGACGACAGGCGATAACTATGGCTACACCTTC CASSGTTGDNYGYTF
. TRBJ1-1 . TRBV13 TGTGCCAGCAGCTTAAAGGGAATGAACACTGAAGCTTTCTTT CASSLKGMNTEAFF
. TRBJ2-7 . TRBV5-1 TGCGCCAGCAGCTTGAGTGTAGAATCCTACGAGCAGTACTTC CASSLSVESYEQYF
. TRBJ1-1 TRBD1 TRBV9 TGTGCCAGCAGCCGGACAGGGGGGTTTGAAGCTTTCTTT CASSRTGGFEAFF
. TRBJ2-7 TRBD2 TRBV10-1 TGCGCCAGGAGTATTCTCGCCGGGACTAGCGGGGGGCCTGTCTCCTACGAGCAGTACTTC CARSILAGTSGGPVSYEQYF
. TRBJ1-1 . TRBV10-3 TGTGCCATCAGTGAGTCCGGACAGACGAACACTGAAGCTTTCTTT CAISESGQTNTEAFF
once TRBJ1-4 TRBD1 TRBV6-6 TGTGCCAGTAAGGACAGGGCGAATGAAAAACTGTTTTTT CASKDRANEKLFF
once TRBJ2-7 . TRBV4-1 TGCGCCAGCAGCCAAGGGATGCCGTACGAGCAGTACTTC CASSQGMPYEQYF
. TRBJ1-1 . TRBV2 TGTGCCAGCAGTGCGACAGGAGAGAACACTGAAGCTTTCTTT CASSATGENTEAFF
. TRBJ1-1 . TRBV5-1 TGCGCCAGCAGTGATTTCTTACGTAGCACTGAAGCTTTCTTT CASSDFLRSTEAFF
. TRBJ2-1 . TRBV7-9 TGTGCCAGCCGGTGGACCGGGGAAGAGCAGTTCTTC CASRWTGEEQFF
. TRBJ2-6 . TRBV2 TGTGCCAGCAGTGCCACAAGGGGGTCTGGGGCCAACGTCCTGACTTTC CASSATRGSGANVLTF
. TRBJ2-3 . TRBV4-2 TGTGCCAGCAGCCAAGATGGCGGGGGCGGCACAGATACGCAGTATTTT CASSQDGGGGTDTQYF
. TRBJ1-5 . TRBV27 TGTGCCAGCAGTTTACCAGGGCTAAATCAGCCCCAGCATTTT CASSLPGLNQPQHF
medium-sized TRBJ1-5 . TRBV5-8 TGTGCCAGCAGCTTGCAGGGGTATAGCAATCAGCCCCAGCATTTT CASSLQGYSNQPQHF
. TRBJ1-3 . TRBV28 TGTGCCAGCAGTTTAGGACACTCTGGAAACACCATATATTTT CASSLGHSGNTIYF
once TRBJ1-2 . TRBV28 TGTGCCAGCAGTCTCCACCGACGGGGCAGATCCATTTATGGCTACACCTTC CASSLHRRGRSIYGYTF
few TRBJ1-1 . TRBV28 TGTGCCAGCAGTTTGAGGGGTGAAATGAACACTGAAGCTTTCTTT CASSLRGEMNTEAFF
. TRBJ2-1 . TRBV9 TGTGCCAGCAGCCTAGAGAGGGTGAGCTCCTACAATGAGCAGTTCTTC CASSLERVSSYNEQFF
. TRBJ2-7 TRBD1 TRBV4-1 TGCGCCAGCAGCAACCTAGGTCAGGGGGCCCCCTACGAGCAGTACTTC CASSNLGQGAPYEQYF
once TRBJ1-5 . TRBV7-2 TGTGCCAGCAGCTTAGTTGAGGATAGCAATCAGCCCCAGCATTTT CASSLVEDSNQPQHF
. TRBJ1-2 . TRBV7-9 TGTGCCAGCAGCTTAGCCCTTGGGGGAGGCTACACCTTC CASSLALGGGYTF
. TRBJ1-1 . TRBV4-2 TGTGCCAGCAGCCAAGATCTTGGGGGTTCGGGGAACACTGAAGCTTTCTTT CASSQDLGGSGNTEAFF
. TRBJ2-1 . TRBV2 TGTGCCAGCCAGGGGGGCAATGAGCAGTTCTTC CASQGGNEQFF
. TRBJ2-1 . TRBV19 TGTGCCAGTAGTATAGGCCCCCTTGAGCACAATGAGCAGTTCTTC CASSIGPLEHNEQFF
once TRBJ2-2 . TRBV28 TGTGCCAGCACTAGCATAGAGCCCGGGGAGCTGTTTTTT CASTSIEPGELFF
. TRBJ2-2 . TRBV2 TGTGCCAGCAGCCCCTCATACACCGGGGAGCTGTTTTTT CASSPSYTGELFF